Sequencing of this TCR beta chain was carried out in a study of cytomegalovirus exposure and HLA in healthy donors. Study-wide results and limits: As immune exposure information, only CMV serostatus was available.

Germline lookup yields CDR1 LGHNA and CDR2 YNFKEQ. The CDR3 is 17 amino acids. V trimming: 2 bases; J trimming: 0 bases; junction bases outside the gene matches: 8. As regards this clone: Its antigen is unidentified.

PCR amplification relied on 60 Vbeta primers (plus 13 Jbeta primers). Using immunoSEQ multiplex PCR, the repertoire was profiled, and TCRdb retains in-frame clones only, with some absent. The sample table includes about 170,000 clones. The clonotype comes from a woman aged 18-29 years in good health and CMV-seropositive. The V and J genes are TRBV4-2 and TRBJ1-2, with 8 positions matching TRBD1. Sequencing was carried out using PBMCs. CDR3 region: CASSQILRGQANYGYTF. The CDR3 DNA is TGTGCCAGCAGCCAAATTCTCAGGGGACAGGCTAACTATGGCTACACCTTC.